This TCR beta chain is from a study of breast tumors, draining lymph nodes, adjacent tissues. TCRdb recomputed calls from the multiplex PCR reads with MiXCR, one row per CDR3 protein. In the table there are 15,000 to 20,000 distinct CDR3 sequences, around 58% of which are singletons. The V end lost 2 bases, the J end lost 10 bases, and 23 bases lay between the germline ends. From germline, CDR1 is MGHDK and CDR2 SYGVNS. This CDR3 contains 16 residues. Study-level results: That most tumor T cells come from lymph nodes remained unproven. Findings are consistent with lymph node origin and intratumoral expansion of most tumor T cells. Tumors had less TCR diversity than lymph nodes, more than nontumor tissue.

Judged by abundance, this clonotype is medium-sized (0.01 to 0.1%). The antigen is not known. V is TRBV25-1 and J is TRBJ1-2; possible D gene TRBD1, 5 bases. The sequenced sample consisted of tumor-adjacent breast tissue. The TCR originated in a female donor with breast cancer. Some clones in this sample may be carry-over from other donors' samples. The CDR3 sequence is CASSERRGTTTGPYTF. The CDR3 DNA reads as TGTGCCAGCAGTGAACGTAGGGGCACCACCACTGGACCCTACACCTTC.